This T cell receptor beta chain was recorded in a study of naive CD8 T cells in extremely preterm neonates. A remark on this clone: Antigen: not known.

Extremely preterm deliveries at about 22-28 weeks of gestation provided the preterm samples. This CDR3 is built from 15 residues. Trimming took 4 bases from V and 3 from J; bases not matched to a gene: 5. CDR1 and CDR2 (germline): PRHDT, FYEKMQ (reference sequence). Study-level findings and limits: Preterm infants showed shorter CDR3s, fewer N additions and less trimming than older groups. Shared CDR3 nucleotide sequences: preterm roughly 2.7%, term approximately 0.43%, children roughly 0.03%, adults 0.0095% to 0.01%. Preterm neonate repertoires were significantly less rich by iChao1 than others.

Here immunoSEQ multiplex PCR was the method, and the copy in TCRdb shows in-frame clones only, minus some. The sample consists of more than 20,000 clones, 70% to 90% of them appearing once. This sequence originates from a boy who was born preterm. Material: naive CD8+ T cells from cord blood. This chain links TRBV13 with TRBJ2-7, with 11 nucleotides matching TRBD2. CDR3 nucleotide sequence: TGTGCCAGCAGCTATAGCGGGGGGGCAAGCTACGAGCAGTACTTC. Its translation is CASSYSGGASYEQYF.